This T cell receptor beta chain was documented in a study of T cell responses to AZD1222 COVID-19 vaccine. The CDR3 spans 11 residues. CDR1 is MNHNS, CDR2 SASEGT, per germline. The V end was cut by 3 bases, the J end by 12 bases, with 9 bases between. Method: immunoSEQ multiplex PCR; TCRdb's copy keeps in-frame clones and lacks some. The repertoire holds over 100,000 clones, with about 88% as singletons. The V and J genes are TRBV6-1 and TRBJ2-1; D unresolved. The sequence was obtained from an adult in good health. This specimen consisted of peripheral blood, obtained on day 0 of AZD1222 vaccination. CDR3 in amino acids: CASSETILQFF. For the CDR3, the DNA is TGTGCCAGCAGTGAGACGATATTGCAGTTCTTC.